Each of the 9 T cell receptor beta chains below was sequenced from the same sample in a study of cytomegalovirus exposure and HLA in healthy donors. PCR employed 60 Vbeta and 13 Jbeta primers. Clones were read by immunoSEQ multiplex PCR, and TCRdb kept only the in-frame ones, dropping some. The sample yields 130,000 or so clones, approximately 71% seen once. The sample comprised PBMCs. All receptors come from a woman aged 55-69 years in good health and CMV-seronegative.

The genes are TRBV7-3 and TRBJ2-1; 7 nucleotides line up with TRBD2. The CDR3 runs 15 residues. J was trimmed by 3 bases and V by 2 bases; bases with no gene match: 4. Germline V gene sequence: CDR1 SGHTA, CDR2 FQGTGA. CDR3 coding DNA: TGTGCCAGCAGCTTAGGGGGGGGAAACTACAATGAGCAGTTCTTC. Translation: CASSLGGGNYNEQFF.

V is TRBV7-9 and J is TRBJ2-5; 7 bases map to TRBD2. The DNA end favors TRBJ2-7, so the J call may be wrong. This CDR3 is built from 13 residues. CDR1 and CDR2 (germline): SEHNR, FQNEAQ (reference sequence). In nucleotides, the CDR3 is TGTGCCAGCAGCTCCTCGGGGGGCTACGAGCAGTACTTC. Protein sequence: CASSSSGGYEQYF.

The chain couples TRBV18 to TRBJ2-7; TRBD1 matches at 7 bases. Trimming took 4 bases from V and 6 from J; bases not matched to a gene: 9. This CDR3 is built from 14 residues. Per germline, CDR1 KGHSH and CDR2 LQKENI. CDR3: CASSLPGQTSEQYF. CDR3 DNA sequence: TGTGCCAGCTCACTACCGGGACAGACATCCGAGCAGTACTTC.

The chain carries TRBV5-5 and TRBJ1-1; D is unclear. V was pared by 5 bases and J by 3 bases, with 11 bases between. This CDR3 contains 13 residues. The germline CDR1 and CDR2 sequences are SGHKS and YYEKEE (reference sequence). The CDR3 is CASRRAGDTEAFF. The CDR3 DNA reads as TGTGCCAGCAGACGAGCCGGGGACACTGAAGCTTTCTTT.

In DNA, the CDR3 is TGTGCCAGCAGTGACTCAAACGTGGTTAGCGGGGATCAAGAGACCCAGTACTTC. Its translation is CASSDSNVVSGDQETQYF. This chain connects TRBV6-4 to TRBJ2-5; TRBD2 matches at 8 bases. The germline CDR1 and CDR2 sequences are MRHNA and SNTAGT. The V and J ends lost 0 bases and 2 bases, in that order; junction bases with no gene match: 11. The CDR3 is 18 residues long.

The gene calls are TRBV30 and TRBJ2-7, with TRBD2 identical over 12 bases. The J segment lost 6 bases and the V segment lost 0 bases, leaving 9 bases of the junction unmatched. Germline V gene data show CDR1 as GTSNPN and CDR2 as SVGIG (reference sequence). The CDR3 contains 16 residues. CDR3 sequence reads: CAWSVYSTSGSIEQYF. As DNA, the CDR3 is TGTGCCTGGAGTGTATATTCGACTAGCGGGAGTATCGAGCAGTACTTC.

This chain links TRBV9 with TRBJ2-1; the match to TRBD2 covers 8 bases. J gave up 4 bases and V 9 bases, and 9 bases lay outside the gene matches. CDR1 is SGDLS, CDR2 YYNGEE, per germline. This CDR3 is built from 14 residues. As DNA, the CDR3 is TGTGCCAACCTCTGTAGCGGGATTTACAATGAGCAGTTCTTC. This sequence encodes CANLCSGIYNEQFF.

The CDR3 protein is CASSSPGTSGADTQYF. DNA of the CDR3: TGTGCCAGCAGCTCCCCCGGGACTAGCGGTGCAGATACGCAGTATTTT. The chain uses TRBV27 and TRBJ2-3, with TRBD2 matching over 11 bases. Trimming at V came to 6 bases and at J to 4 bases, leaving 9 bases not matched to a gene. CDR1 is MNHEY, CDR2 SMNVEV, per germline (reference sequence). CDR3 length: 16 residues.

This chain links TRBV28 with TRBJ1-6, with a weak D call TRBD1 (6 bases). Germline CDR1 reads MDHEN; CDR2 reads SYDVKM. V was clipped by 4 bases and J by 6 bases, with 7 bases between them. The CDR3 has 13 amino acids. The CDR3 nucleotides read TGTGCCAGCAGTTCCAGGGGTAATTCACCCCTCCACTTT. Translation: CASSSRGNSPLHF.